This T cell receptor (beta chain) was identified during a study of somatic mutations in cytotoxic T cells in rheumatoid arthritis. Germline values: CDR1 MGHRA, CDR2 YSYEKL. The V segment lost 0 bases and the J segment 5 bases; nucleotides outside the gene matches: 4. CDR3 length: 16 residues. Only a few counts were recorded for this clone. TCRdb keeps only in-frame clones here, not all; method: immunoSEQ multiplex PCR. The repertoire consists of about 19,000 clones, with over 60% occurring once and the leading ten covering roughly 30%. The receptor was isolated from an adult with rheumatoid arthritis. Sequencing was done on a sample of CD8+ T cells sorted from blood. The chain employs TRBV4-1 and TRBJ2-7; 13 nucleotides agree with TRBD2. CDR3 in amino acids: CASSQDRTSGSHEQYF. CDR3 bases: TGCGCCAGCAGCCAAGATCGGACTAGCGGGAGCCACGAGCAGTACTTC.